This TCR beta chain was captured by sequencing in a study of cytomegalovirus exposure and HLA in healthy donors. Overall study results and limits: A previous analysis found most TCR beta V segments productive roughly 87% or roughly 30% of the time.

Germline V gives CDR1 SGHDT, CDR2 YYEEEE. After removal of 3 bases from V and 7 bases from J, the junction contained 11 bases not matched to a gene. The CDR3 consists of 17 residues. Details on this clone: No antigen is known for it.

It was with 60 Vbeta and 13 Jbeta primers that the PCR ran. TCRdb's table, derived via immunoSEQ multiplex PCR, lists solely in-frame clones and lacks some. In the table there are under 150,000 clones, 60% to 85% of which are singletons. Sampled while nominally healthy, donors likely had unrecorded immune exposures. The rearrangement links TRBV5-6 to TRBJ2-1, with 12 bases fitting TRBD2. The receptor was derived from a man aged 35 to 55 in good health and CMV-seropositive. The sequenced material came from PBMCs. The CDR3 here is CASSSTLWLAGGNEQFF. In nucleotides, the CDR3 is TGTGCCAGCAGCTCCACCCTGTGGCTAGCGGGGGGGAATGAGCAGTTCTTC. Full variable domain (missing parts from reference TRBV5-6 and TRBJ2-1): DAGVTQSPTHLIKTRGQQVTLRCSPKSGHDTVSWYQQALGQGPQFIFQYYEEEERQRGNFPDRFSGHQFPNYSSELNVNALLLGDSALYLCASSSTLWLAGGNEQFFGPGTRLTVL.